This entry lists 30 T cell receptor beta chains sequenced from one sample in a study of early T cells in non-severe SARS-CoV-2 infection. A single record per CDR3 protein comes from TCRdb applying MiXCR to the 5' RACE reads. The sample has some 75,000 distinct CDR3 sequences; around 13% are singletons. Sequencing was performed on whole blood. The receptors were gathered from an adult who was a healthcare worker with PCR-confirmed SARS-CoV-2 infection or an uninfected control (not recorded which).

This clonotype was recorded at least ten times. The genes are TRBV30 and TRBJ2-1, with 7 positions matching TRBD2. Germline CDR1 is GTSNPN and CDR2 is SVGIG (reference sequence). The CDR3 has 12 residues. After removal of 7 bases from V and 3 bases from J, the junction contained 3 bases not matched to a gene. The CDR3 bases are TGTGCCTCCCGCGGGGGCTACAATGAGCAGTTCTTC. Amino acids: CASRGGYNEQFF.

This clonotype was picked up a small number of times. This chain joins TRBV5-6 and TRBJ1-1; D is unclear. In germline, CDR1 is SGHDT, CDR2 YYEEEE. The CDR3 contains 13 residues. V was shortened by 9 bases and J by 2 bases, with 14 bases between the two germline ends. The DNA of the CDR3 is TGTGCCACCTTCCGGGAGGGAAACACTGAAGCTTTCTTT. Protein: CATFREGNTEAFF.

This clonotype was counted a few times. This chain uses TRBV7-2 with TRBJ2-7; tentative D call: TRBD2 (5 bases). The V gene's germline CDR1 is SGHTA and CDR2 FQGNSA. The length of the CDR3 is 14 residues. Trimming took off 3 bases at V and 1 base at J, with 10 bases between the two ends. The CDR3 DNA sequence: TGTGCCAGCAGCTTGGAGGCAAAATCCTACGAGCAGTACTTC. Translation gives CASSLEAKSYEQYF.

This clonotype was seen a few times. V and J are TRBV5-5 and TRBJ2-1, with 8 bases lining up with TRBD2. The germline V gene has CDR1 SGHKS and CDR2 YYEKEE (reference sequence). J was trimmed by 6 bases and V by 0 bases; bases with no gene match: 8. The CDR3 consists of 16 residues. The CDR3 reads CASSLVPSGGVNEQFF. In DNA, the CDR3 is TGTGCCAGCAGCTTGGTCCCCAGCGGGGGTGTCAATGAGCAGTTCTTC.

Here the CDR3 DNA reads TGTGCCAGCAGCTCCGAACAGAGCTCCTACAATGAGCAGTTCTTC. Amino acid sequence: CASSSEQSSYNEQFF. This rearrangement joins TRBV5-4 to TRBJ2-1; no clear D gene. The V gene's germline CDR1 is SGHNT and CDR2 YYREEE (reference sequence). The CDR3 contains 15 residues. V was trimmed by 3 bases and J by 0 bases, leaving 10 bases between them.

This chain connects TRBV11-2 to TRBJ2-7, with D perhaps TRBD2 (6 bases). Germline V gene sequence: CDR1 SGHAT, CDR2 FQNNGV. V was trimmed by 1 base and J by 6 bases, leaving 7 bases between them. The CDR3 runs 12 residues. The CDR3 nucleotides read TGTGCCAGCAGCTTAGGGGGGGTCGAGCAGTACTTC. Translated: CASSLGGVEQYF.

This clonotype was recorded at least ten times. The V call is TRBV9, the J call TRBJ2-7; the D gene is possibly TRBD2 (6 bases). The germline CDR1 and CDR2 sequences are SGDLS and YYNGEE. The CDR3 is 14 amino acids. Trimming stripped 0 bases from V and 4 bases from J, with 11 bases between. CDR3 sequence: CASSVEGGGYEQYF. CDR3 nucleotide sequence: TGTGCCAGCAGCGTAGAAGGAGGAGGGTACGAGCAGTACTTC.

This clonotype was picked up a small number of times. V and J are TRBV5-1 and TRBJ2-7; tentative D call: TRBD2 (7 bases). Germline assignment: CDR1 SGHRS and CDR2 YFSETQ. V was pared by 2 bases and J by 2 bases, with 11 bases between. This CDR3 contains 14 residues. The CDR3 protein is CASSFAGATYEQYF. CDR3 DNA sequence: TGCGCCAGCAGCTTTGCGGGGGCTACCTACGAGCAGTACTTC.

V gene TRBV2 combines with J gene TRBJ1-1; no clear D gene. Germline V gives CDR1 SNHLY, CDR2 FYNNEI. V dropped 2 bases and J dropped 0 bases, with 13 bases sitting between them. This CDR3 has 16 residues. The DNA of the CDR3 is TGTGCCAGCAGTGAATTTGGGCAGACGATGAACACTGAAGCTTTCTTT. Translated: CASSEFGQTMNTEAFF.

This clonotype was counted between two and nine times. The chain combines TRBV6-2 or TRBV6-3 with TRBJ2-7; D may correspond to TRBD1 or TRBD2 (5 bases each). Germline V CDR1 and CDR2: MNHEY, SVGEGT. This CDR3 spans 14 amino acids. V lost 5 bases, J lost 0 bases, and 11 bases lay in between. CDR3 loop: CASSRDGFSYEQYF. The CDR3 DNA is TGTGCCAGCAGTCGGGACGGCTTCTCCTACGAGCAGTACTTC.

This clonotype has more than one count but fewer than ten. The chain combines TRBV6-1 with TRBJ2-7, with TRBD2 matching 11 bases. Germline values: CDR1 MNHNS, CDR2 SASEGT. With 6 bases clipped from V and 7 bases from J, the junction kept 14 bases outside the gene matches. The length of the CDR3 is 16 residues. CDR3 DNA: TGTGCCAGCAGAGAAACTAGCGGGGGCCGACATTCGGAGCAGTACTTC. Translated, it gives CASRETSGGRHSEQYF.

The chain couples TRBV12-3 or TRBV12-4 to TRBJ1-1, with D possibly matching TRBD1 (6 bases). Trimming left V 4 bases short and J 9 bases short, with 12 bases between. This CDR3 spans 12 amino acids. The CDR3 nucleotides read TGTGCCAGCAGTTCTGAACAGGGCAAAGCTTTCTTT. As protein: CASSSEQGKAFF.

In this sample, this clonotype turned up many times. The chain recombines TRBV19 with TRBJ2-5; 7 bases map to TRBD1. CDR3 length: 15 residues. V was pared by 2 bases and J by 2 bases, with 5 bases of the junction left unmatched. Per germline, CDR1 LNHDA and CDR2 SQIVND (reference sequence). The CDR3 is CASSIQGQSQETQYF. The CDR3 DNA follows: TGTGCCAGTAGTATACAGGGACAGAGTCAAGAGACCCAGTACTTC. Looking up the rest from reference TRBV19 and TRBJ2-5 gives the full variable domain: DGGITQSPKYLFRKEGQNVTLSCEQNLNHDAMYWYRQDPGQGLRLIYYSQIVNDFQKGDIAEGYSVSREKKESFPLTVTSAQKNPTAFYLCASSIQGQSQETQYFGPGTRLLVL.

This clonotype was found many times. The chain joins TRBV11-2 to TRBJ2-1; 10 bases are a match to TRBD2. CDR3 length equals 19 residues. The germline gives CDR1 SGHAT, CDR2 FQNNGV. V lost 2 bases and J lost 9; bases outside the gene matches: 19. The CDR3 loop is CASSLPAFESGLAIREQFF. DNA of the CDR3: TGTGCCAGCAGCTTACCGGCGTTTGAGTCGGGACTAGCGATCCGTGAGCAGTTCTTC. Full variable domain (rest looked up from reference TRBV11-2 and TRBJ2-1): EAGVAQSPRYKIIEKRQSVAFWCNPISGHATLYWYQQILGQGPKLLIQFQNNGVVDDSQLPKDRFSAERLKGVDSTLKIQPAKLEDSAVYLCASSLPAFESGLAIREQFFGPGTRLTVL.

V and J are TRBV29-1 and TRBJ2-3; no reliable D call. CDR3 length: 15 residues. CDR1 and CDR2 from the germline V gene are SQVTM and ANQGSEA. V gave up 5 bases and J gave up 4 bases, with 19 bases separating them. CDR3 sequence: CSVNRGPTRADTQYF. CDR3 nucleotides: TGCAGCGTTAACCGCGGCCCCACTCGTGCAGATACGCAGTATTTT.

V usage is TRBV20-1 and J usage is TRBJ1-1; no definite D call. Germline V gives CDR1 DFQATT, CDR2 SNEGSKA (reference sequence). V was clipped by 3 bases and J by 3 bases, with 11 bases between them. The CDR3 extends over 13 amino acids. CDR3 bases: TGCAGTGCTAGCCCCCGACTGTACACTGAAGCTTTCTTT. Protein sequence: CSASPRLYTEAFF.

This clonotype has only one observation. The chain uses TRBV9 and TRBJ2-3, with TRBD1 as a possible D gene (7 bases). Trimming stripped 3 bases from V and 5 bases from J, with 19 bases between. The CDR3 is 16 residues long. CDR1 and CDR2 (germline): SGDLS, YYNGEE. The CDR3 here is CASSENLGGGGDTQYF. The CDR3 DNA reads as TGTGCCAGCAGCGAGAACTTAGGAGGGGGCGGAGATACGCAGTATTTT.

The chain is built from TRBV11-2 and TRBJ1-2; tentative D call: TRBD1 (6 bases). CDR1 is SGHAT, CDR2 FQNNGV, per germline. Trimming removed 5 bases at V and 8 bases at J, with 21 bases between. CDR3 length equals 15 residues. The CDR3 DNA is TGTGCCAGCAGCCAGACAATCCAGGGGCCCGGGGGCTACACCTTC. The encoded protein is CASSQTIQGPGGYTF.

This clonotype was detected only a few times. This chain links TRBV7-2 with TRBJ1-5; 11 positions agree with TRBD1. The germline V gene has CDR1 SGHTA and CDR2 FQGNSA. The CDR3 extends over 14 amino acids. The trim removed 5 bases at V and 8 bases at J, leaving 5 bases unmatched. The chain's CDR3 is CASSPRTGGEPQHF. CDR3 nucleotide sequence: TGTGCCAGCAGCCCACGGACAGGGGGCGAGCCCCAGCATTTT.

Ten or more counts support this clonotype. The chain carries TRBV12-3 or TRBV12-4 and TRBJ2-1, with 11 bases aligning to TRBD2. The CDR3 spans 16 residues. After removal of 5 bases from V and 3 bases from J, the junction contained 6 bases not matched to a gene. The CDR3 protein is CASSQLAGAFYNEQFF. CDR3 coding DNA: TGTGCCAGCAGTCAACTAGCGGGGGCCTTCTACAATGAGCAGTTCTTC.

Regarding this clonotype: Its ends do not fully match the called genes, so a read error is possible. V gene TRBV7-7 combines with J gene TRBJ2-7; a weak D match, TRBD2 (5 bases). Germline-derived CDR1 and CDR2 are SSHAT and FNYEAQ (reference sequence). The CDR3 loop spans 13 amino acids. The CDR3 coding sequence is TGTGCTAGCAGCCTACGTATAGAGGGCGAGCAGTACTTC. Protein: CASSLRIEGEQYF.

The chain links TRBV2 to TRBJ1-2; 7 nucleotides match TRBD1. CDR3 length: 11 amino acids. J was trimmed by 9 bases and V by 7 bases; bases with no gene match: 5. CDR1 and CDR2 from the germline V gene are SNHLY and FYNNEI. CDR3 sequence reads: CASIWDSSYTF. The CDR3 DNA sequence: TGTGCCAGCATTTGGGACAGCAGCTACACCTTC.

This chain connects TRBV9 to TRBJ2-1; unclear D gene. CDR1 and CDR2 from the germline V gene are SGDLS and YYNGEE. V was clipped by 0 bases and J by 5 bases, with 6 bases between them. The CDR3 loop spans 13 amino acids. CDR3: CASSVGSHNEQFF. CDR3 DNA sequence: TGTGCCAGCAGCGTAGGGTCTCACAATGAGCAGTTCTTC.

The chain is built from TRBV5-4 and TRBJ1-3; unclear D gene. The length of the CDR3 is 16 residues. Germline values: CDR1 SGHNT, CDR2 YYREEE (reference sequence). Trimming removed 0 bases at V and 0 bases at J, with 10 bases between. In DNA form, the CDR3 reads TGTGCCAGCAGCTTGGGGGCAGGTTCCTCTGGAAACACCATATATTTT. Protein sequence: CASSLGAGSSGNTIYF.

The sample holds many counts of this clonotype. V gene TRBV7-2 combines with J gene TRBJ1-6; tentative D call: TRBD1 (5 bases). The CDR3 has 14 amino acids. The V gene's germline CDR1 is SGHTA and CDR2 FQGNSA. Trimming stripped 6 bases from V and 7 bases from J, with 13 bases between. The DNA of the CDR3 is TGTGCCAGCAGTAACGACTGGGGGAATTCACCCCTCCACTTT. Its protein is CASSNDWGNSPLHF.

This chain's CDR3 is CASSLEDIHGYTF. The DNA of the CDR3 is TGTGCCAGCAGTTTAGAGGACATCCATGGCTACACCTTC. The V and J genes are TRBV12-3 or TRBV12-4 and TRBJ1-2, with D perhaps TRBD1 (5 bases). The CDR3 loop spans 13 amino acids. V gave up 1 base and J gave up 6 bases, with 9 bases separating them.

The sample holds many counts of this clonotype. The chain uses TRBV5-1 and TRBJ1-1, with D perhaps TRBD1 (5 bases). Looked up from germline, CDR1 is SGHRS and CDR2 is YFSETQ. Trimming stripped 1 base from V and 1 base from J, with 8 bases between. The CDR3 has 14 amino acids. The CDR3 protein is CASSLSTANTEAFF. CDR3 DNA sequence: TGCGCCAGCAGCTTGTCGACAGCGAACACTGAAGCTTTCTTT.

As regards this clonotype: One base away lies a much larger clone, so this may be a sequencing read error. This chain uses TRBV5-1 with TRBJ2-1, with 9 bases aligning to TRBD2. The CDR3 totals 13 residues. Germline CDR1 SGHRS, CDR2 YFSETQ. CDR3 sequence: CTSSGGLHNEQFF. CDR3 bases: TGCACCAGCAGCGGGGGGCTTCACAATGAGCAGTTCTTC.

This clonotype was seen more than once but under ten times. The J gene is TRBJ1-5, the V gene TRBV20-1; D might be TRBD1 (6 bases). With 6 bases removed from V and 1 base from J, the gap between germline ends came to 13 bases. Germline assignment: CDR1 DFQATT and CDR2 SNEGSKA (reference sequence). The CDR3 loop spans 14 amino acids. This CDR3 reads CSAKQGGSNQPQHF. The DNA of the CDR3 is TGCAGTGCCAAACAGGGTGGGAGCAATCAGCCCCAGCATTTT.

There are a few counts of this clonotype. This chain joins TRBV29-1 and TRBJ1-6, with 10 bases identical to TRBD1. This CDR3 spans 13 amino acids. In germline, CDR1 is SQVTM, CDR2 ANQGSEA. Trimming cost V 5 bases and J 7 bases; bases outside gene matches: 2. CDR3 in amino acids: CSVRTGGNSPLHF. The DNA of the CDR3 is TGCAGCGTTCGGACAGGGGGAAATTCACCCCTCCACTTT.